This T cell receptor (beta chain) was identified in a study of human T cells and chemical hapten exposure. There are 17 residues in the CDR3. CDR1 is SGDLS and CDR2 is YYNGEE in the germline V gene. V lost 0 bases and J lost 3, with 18 bases in between. As to time point: healthy volunteer bleed at 2 weeks. Total RNA came from unfractionated whole blood. One entry per CDR3 protein, called by TCRdb with MiXCR from the RACE reads. The table lists around 130,000 distinct CDR3 sequences, approximately 9% of them singletons, with 1.5% to 2% in the top ten. The V call is TRBV9, the J call TRBJ1-2, with D possibly being TRBD1 (5 bases). Material for sequencing was whole blood. The sequence derives from a male donor in good health. Some clones in this sample may be carry-over from other donors' samples. This CDR3 is CASSVEERGTSDYGYTF. The DNA for the CDR3 is TGTGCCAGCAGCGTAGAAGAAAGGGGCACTTCTGACTATGGCTACACCTTC. Using reference TRBV9 and TRBJ1-2 for the parts outside the CDR3, the full variable domain is DSGVTQTPKHLITATGQRVTLRCSPRSGDLSVYWYQQSLDQGLQFLIQYYNGEERAKGNILERFSAQQFPDLHSELNLSSLELGDSALYFCASSVEERGTSDYGYTFGSGTRLTVV.